One and the same sample provided the 10 T cell receptor beta chains below, sequenced in a study of early T cells in non-severe SARS-CoV-2 infection. MiXCR was run by TCRdb on the 5' RACE reads, yielding one entry per CDR3 protein. This repertoire shows 50,000 to 70,000 distinct CDR3 sequences, roughly 8.4% found once; its top ten account for around 3.4%. The sequencing sample was made of whole blood. The receptors shown here come from an adult who was a healthcare worker with PCR-confirmed SARS-CoV-2 infection or an uninfected control (not recorded which).

This chain links TRBV18 with TRBJ2-7; 7 bases match TRBD2. Germline CDR1 is KGHSH and CDR2 is LQKENI. The CDR3 is 15 residues long. V shed 5 bases and J 0 bases; nucleotides not matched to a gene: 7. CDR3 amino acids: CASSTSGALSYEQYF. The CDR3 bases are TGTGCCAGCTCAACCAGCGGGGCCCTCTCCTACGAGCAGTACTTC.

The chain couples TRBV19 to TRBJ2-6; D may correspond to TRBD1 or TRBD2 (6 bases each). The germline gives CDR1 LNHDA, CDR2 SQIVND (reference sequence). The V end was cut by 3 bases, the J end by 0 bases, with 12 bases between. CDR3 length equals 17 residues. The CDR3 here is CASSMGGLSSGANVLTF. For the CDR3, the DNA is TGTGCCAGTAGTATGGGGGGCCTCTCCTCTGGGGCCAACGTCCTGACTTTC. The variable domain in full, completed from reference TRBV19 and TRBJ2-6, reads DGGITQSPKYLFRKEGQNVTLSCEQNLNHDAMYWYRQDPGQGLRLIYYSQIVNDFQKGDIAEGYSVSREKKESFPLTVTSAQKNPTAFYLCASSMGGLSSGANVLTFGAGSRLTVL.

This chain connects TRBV7-2 to TRBJ2-1, with TRBD2 identical over 8 bases. The length of the CDR3 is 15 residues. The V gene's germline CDR1 is SGHTA and CDR2 FQGNSA. With 3 bases clipped from V and 3 bases from J, the junction kept 4 bases outside the gene matches. DNA of the CDR3: TGTGCCAGCAGCTTCTCTAGCGGGTTCTACAATGAGCAGTTCTTC. It translates to CASSFSSGFYNEQFF.

The chain recombines TRBV7-8 with TRBJ2-1; 9 nucleotides agree with TRBD1. CDR1 is SGHVS, CDR2 FQNEAQ, per germline. The CDR3 spans 15 residues. The J segment lost 4 bases and the V segment lost 5 bases, leaving 6 bases of the junction unmatched. CDR3 coding DNA: TGTGCCAGCAGCACGCCGGGACAGGGTTACAATGAGCAGTTCTTC. Amino acids: CASSTPGQGYNEQFF.

This clonotype was found many times. V and J are TRBV5-1 and TRBJ2-1; 8 bases fit TRBD2. The CDR3 sequence is 17 residues long. The V and J ends lost 4 bases and 0 bases, in that order; junction bases with no gene match: 9. CDR1 SGHRS and CDR2 YFSETQ come from the germline V gene. The CDR3 here is CASSPFTSGLSYNEQFF. DNA for the CDR3: TGCGCCAGCAGCCCGTTCACTAGCGGCCTCTCCTACAATGAGCAGTTCTTC. The full variable domain, in which reference TRBV5-1 and TRBJ2-1 provide the parts outside the CDR3, is KAGVTQTPRYLIKTRGQQVTLSCSPISGHRSVSWYQQTPGQGLQFLFEYFSETQRNKGNFPGRFSGRQFSNSRSEMNVSTLELGDSALYLCASSPFTSGLSYNEQFFGPGTRLTVL.

The rearrangement joins TRBV7-3 to TRBJ2-5; 12 bases match TRBD2. The CDR3 has 15 amino acids. Per the germline V gene, CDR1 is SGHTA and CDR2 is FQGTGA. V was pared by 6 bases and J by 4 bases, with 6 bases of the junction left unmatched. The CDR3 region is CASSLAGGPRETQYF. CDR3 DNA: TGTGCCAGCAGTCTAGCGGGAGGGCCGCGAGAGACCCAGTACTTC. Combining the CDR3 with reference TRBV7-3 and TRBJ2-5 gives the whole variable domain GAGVSQTPSNKVTEKGKYVELRCDPISGHTALYWYRQSLGQGPEFLIYFQGTGAADDSGLPNDRFFAVRPEGSVSTLKIQRTERGDSAVYLCASSLAGGPRETQYFGPGTRLLVL.

This clonotype has a handful of counts. The chain combines TRBV28 with TRBJ2-7, with TRBD1 matching over 8 bases. Germline V gene lookup returns CDR1 MDHEN and CDR2 SYDVKM. The CDR3 has 15 amino acids. V lost 6 bases and J lost 0; bases outside the gene matches: 7. CDR3 sequence (DNA): TGTGCCAGCAGCCCAGCAGGGACAGGCTCCTACGAGCAGTACTTC. Its translation is CASSPAGTGSYEQYF.

The DNA for the CDR3 is TGCAGCGCGGGACAGGGGCCCTACAATGAGCAGTTCTTC. This encodes CSAGQGPYNEQFF. The V gene is TRBV29-1, the J gene TRBJ2-1; 10 nucleotides align to TRBD1. The CDR3 consists of 13 residues. Trimming removed 7 bases from V and 2 bases from J; junction bases left unmatched: 2. Germline V gene data show CDR1 as SQVTM and CDR2 as ANQGSEA.

The sample holds a few counts of this clonotype. The V gene is TRBV18, the J gene TRBJ2-5; D may be TRBD1 or TRBD2 (5 bases each). Germline V gene sequence: CDR1 KGHSH, CDR2 LQKENI. This CDR3 has 13 residues. V lost 8 bases and J 4 bases, leaving 14 bases between the germline ends. The CDR3 bases are TGTGCCAGCGGGGCCGGACTGGGAGAGACCCAGTACTTC. Amino acid sequence: CASGAGLGETQYF.

This rearrangement joins TRBV7-6 to TRBJ2-1, with 12 bases that match TRBD2. The CDR3 consists of 17 residues. Trimming removed 1 base from V and 8 bases from J; junction bases left unmatched: 9. Germline CDR1 and CDR2: SGHVS and FNYEAQ. The CDR3 here is CASSLVASGRAIHEQFF. As DNA, the CDR3 is TGTGCCAGCAGCTTAGTGGCTAGCGGGAGGGCCATCCATGAGCAGTTCTTC.